This TCR beta chain was identified in a study of blood T cell repertoires in COVID-19. Study in general: Sites in the United States, Italy and Spain provided acute and convalescent COVID-19 samples. Sample material is recorded as cDNA or gDNA derived from T cells, B-cell-depleted T cells, or PBMCs.

In the source study's methods: From reference gene primer amplification, estimates of nucleated cell counts were derived. Measured with immunoSEQ multiplex PCR; TCRdb has only the in-frame clones, and not every one. The V and J calls and clone size come from that table; D and trimming were worked out from the DNA. The sample lists some 210,000 clones; about 86% were seen once. With V trimmed by 4 bases and J by 8 bases, 10 bases remained unmatched. The germline CDR1 and CDR2 sequences are SGHTA and FQGTGA. The CDR3 has 15 residues. The sample consisted of peripheral blood. The origin of this receptor is a man aged 50-60 years with active or convalescent COVID-19. V is TRBV7-3 and J is TRBJ2-1, with 8 nucleotides matching TRBD2. CDR3 bases: TGTGCCAGCAGCTCGTGGACTAGCCTCTCGGATGAGCAGTTCTTC. Translation gives CASSSWTSLSDEQFF.